This TCR beta chain was retrieved from a study of blood T cell repertoires in COVID-19. On the study more broadly: The study drew acute and convalescent COVID-19 samples from the United States, Italy and Spain. Sample material is recorded as cDNA or gDNA derived from T cells, B-cell-depleted T cells, or PBMCs.

V dropped 3 bases and J dropped 4 bases, with 13 bases sitting between them. Per germline, CDR1 MGHDK and CDR2 SYGVNS. CDR3 length: 15 amino acids. TCRdb's copy holds only in-frame clones and misses some; the assay was immunoSEQ multiplex PCR. Among roughly 150,000 clones listed, about 77% were seen once. In this sample, this clone turned up a few times. V is TRBV25-1 and J is TRBJ1-5; TRBD1 is a possible D gene (5 bases). The source of this sequence is a man in his fifties or sixties with acute or convalescent COVID-19. Material: peripheral blood. CDR3 protein: CASSDGDRANQPQHF. The CDR3 DNA is TGTGCCAGCAGTGATGGTGACAGAGCGAATCAGCCCCAGCATTTT.